In this sample, the clone carrying this T cell receptor beta chain turned up a few times. What it recognizes is unknown. The data stem from a study of blood T cells in healthy people across ages. Overall study findings and caveats: Naive CD4+ cell counts and diversity both ran higher in long-lived than in aged donors. Getting older went along with TCR beta diversity per million T cells dropping roughly linearly.

Trimming pared 1 base from V and 1 base from J, leaving 17 bases between. There are 18 residues in the CDR3. CDR1 is SGHVS and CDR2 is FNYEAQ in the germline V gene. Per individual sample, total RNA of at least 5.5 micrograms was extracted. The authors ran a second PCR of roughly 6 to 12 cycles using a sample-barcoded 5' primer and a J-beta primer mix. All cDNA molecules were each tagged by a template-switch adaptor with 12 random nucleotides. Via MiXCR, TCRdb re-called the 5' RACE reads, giving one row per CDR3 protein. The sample shows almost 1 million distinct CDR3 sequences, around 54% of them seen only once.

This chain links TRBV7-6 with TRBJ2-4; tentative D call: TRBD1 (6 bases). This clonotype originated in a woman aged 60-75 years in good health. The material sequenced was blood. The CDR3 DNA reads TGTGCCAGCAGCTTAGTCCCCTCGGCCACAGGGGCCAAAAACATTCAGTACTTC. This sequence encodes CASSLVPSATGAKNIQYF. Supplemented by reference TRBV7-6 and TRBJ2-4, the full variable domain reads GAGVSQSPRYKVTKRGQDVALRCDPISGHVSLYWYRQALGQGPEFLTYFNYEAQQDKSGLPNDRFSAERPEGSISTLTIQRTEQRDSAMYRCASSLVPSATGAKNIQYFGAGTRLSVL.